Following are 3 T cell receptor beta chains from one sample sequenced in a study of shared clonotypes between healthy human individuals. Sequencing used immunoSEQ multiplex PCR; TCRdb keeps in-frame clones, though not all of them. This sample has millions of clones, with about 95% found just once. Sequenced input: naive CD4+ T cells sorted from blood. Regarding subset: CD45RA+ positively selected. These TCRs come from a man aged 18 to 29 in good health.

The CDR3 sequence: CASREQGLPSYEQYF. The CDR3 DNA sequence: TGTGCCAGCAGGGAACAGGGGTTGCCCTCCTACGAGCAGTACTTC. This chain connects TRBV2 to TRBJ2-7; 7 nucleotides agree with TRBD1. Germline values: CDR1 SNHLY, CDR2 FYNNEI. The V and J ends lost 6 bases and 0 bases, in that order; junction bases with no gene match: 8. The CDR3 spans 15 residues. Full variable domain (rest looked up from reference TRBV2 and TRBJ2-7): EPEVTQTPSHQVTQMGQEVILRCVPISNHLYFYWYRQILGQKVEFLVSFYNNEISEKSEIFDDQFSVERPDGSNFTLKIRSTKLEDSAMYFCASREQGLPSYEQYFGPGTRLTVT.

This chain uses TRBV25-1 with TRBJ2-4; 11 bases match TRBD1. The CDR3 runs 13 residues. Trimming cost V 10 bases and J 8 bases; bases outside gene matches: 7. CDR1 and CDR2 (germline): MGHDK, SYGVNS. In DNA, the CDR3 is TGTGCCACCATGGGGACAGGGGGATACATTCAGTACTTC. The encoded protein is CATMGTGGYIQYF.

This chain joins TRBV11-2 and TRBJ2-1; D may be TRBD1 (5 bases). The CDR3 has 15 amino acids. V was pared by 4 bases and J by 8 bases, with 18 bases between. CDR1 is SGHAT, CDR2 FQNNGV, per germline. The CDR3 region has the DNA TGTGCCAGCAGCTACCCGGGCAGGGTTCACGATGAGCAGTTCTTC. Translated, it gives CASSYPGRVHDEQFF. Together with reference TRBV11-2 and TRBJ2-1, the CDR3 gives the full variable domain: EAGVAQSPRYKIIEKRQSVAFWCNPISGHATLYWYQQILGQGPKLLIQFQNNGVVDDSQLPKDRFSAERLKGVDSTLKIQPAKLEDSAVYLCASSYPGRVHDEQFFGPGTRLTVL.